Sequencing of this TCR beta chain was carried out in a study of blood T cell repertoires in COVID-19. CDR1 and CDR2 from the germline V gene are MDHEN and SYDVKM. CDR3 size: 14 residues. With 6 bases clipped from V and 6 bases from J, the junction kept 6 bases outside the gene matches. This table comes from immunoSEQ multiplex PCR, and its TCRdb copy is limited to in-frame clones, with some not included. The repertoire holds more than 200,000 clones, with more than 75% as singletons. Participants, roughly 18 to 89 years old, spanned fewer than 25 US areas. The study assigned cohorts using participant-reported clinical history. The recovered donors of Cohort 3 showed two negative PCRs, clearance, or symptom resolution.

The V call is TRBV28, the J call TRBJ1-5, with TRBD1 matching 9 bases. Sequencing was carried out using PBMCs or T cells enriched from blood (not recorded which). This TCR came from a woman in her fifties or sixties who had recovered from COVID-19. The CDR3: CASSPGQGAQPQHF. CDR3 in DNA: TGTGCCAGCAGCCCGGGACAGGGTGCTCAGCCCCAGCATTTT.